This T cell receptor beta chain was sequenced in a study of blood T cell repertoires in COVID-19. In the original workflow: Estimated nucleated cell counts came from reference gene primer amplification. The data were produced by immunoSEQ multiplex PCR, yet TCRdb's version contains in-frame clones alone and is incomplete. The DNA gave D and trimming, while V, J and clone size come from that table. The data contain over 200,000 clones, approximately 90% of them singletons. Donors in Cohort 3 counted as recovered after two negative PCRs, clearance, or symptom resolution. This CDR3 is 15 amino acids long. The V gene's germline CDR1 is KGHDR and CDR2 SFDVKD. V was clipped by 9 bases and J by 6 bases, with 20 bases between them.

The sequencing input was PBMCs or T cells enriched from blood (not recorded which). The TCR originated in a young man who had recovered from COVID-19. The chain carries TRBV24-1 and TRBJ2-1, with D perhaps matching TRBD1 (6 bases). CDR3 protein: CATGFNRMGANEQFF. The DNA for the CDR3 is TGTGCCACCGGCTTCAATCGTATGGGGGCCAATGAGCAGTTCTTC.